The 28 T cell receptor beta chains below all came from one sample that was sequenced in a study of blood T cells in healthy people across ages. A second PCR of roughly 6 to 12 cycles used a sample-barcoded 5' primer and a J-beta primer mix. TCRdb fed the 5' RACE reads into MiXCR, producing one record per CDR3 protein. The sample includes about 900,000 distinct CDR3 sequences, around 46% of them seen just once. Specimen: blood. These receptors originate from a man aged 30-40 years in good health.

A few counts support this clonotype. The chain uses TRBV20-1 and TRBJ2-7; a weak D match, TRBD1 (7 bases). Germline assignment: CDR1 DFQATT and CDR2 SNEGSKA (reference sequence). The CDR3 extends over 13 amino acids. Trimming shortened V by 6 bases and J by 2 bases, and 14 bases separated the two germline ends. For the CDR3, the DNA is TGCAGTGCCGAGGAGGGGGCCCCCTACGAGCAGTACTTC. Protein: CSAEEGAPYEQYF.

This clonotype was detected only a few times. The chain couples TRBV6-1 to TRBJ1-1; a weak D match, TRBD1 (6 bases). CDR3 length: 14 residues. The germline V gene encodes CDR1 MNHNS and CDR2 SASEGT. V shed 3 bases and J shed 1 base, with 9 bases lying between them. This CDR3 reads CASSETGENTEAFF. The CDR3 region has the DNA TGTGCCAGCAGTGAGACAGGCGAGAACACTGAAGCTTTCTTT.

The genes are TRBV4-1 and TRBJ2-1; D ambiguous. Germline V gene lookup returns CDR1 MGHRA and CDR2 YSYEKL. CDR3 length: 15 residues. The V and J ends lost 1 base and 2 bases respectively, with 9 bases between them. This chain's CDR3 is CASSQVEGTYNEQFF. CDR3 nucleotides: TGCGCCAGCAGCCAAGTAGAAGGTACCTACAATGAGCAGTTCTTC.

On this clonotype itself: At one end, the junction sequence differs from germline, possibly due to a read error. The chain combines TRBV2 with TRBJ1-1, with D possibly matching TRBD1 (5 bases). Germline-derived CDR1 and CDR2 are SNHLY and FYNNEI. The CDR3 extends over 14 amino acids. The DNA of the CDR3 is TGTGCCGGCAGTGAAGCCGGCGGGGGCACTGAAGCTTTCTTT. Translating gives CAGSEAGGGTEAFF. Based on the CDR3 plus reference TRBV2 and TRBJ1-1, the full variable domain is EPEVTQTPSHQVTQMGQEVILRCVPISNHLYFYWYRQILGQKVEFLVSFYNNEISEKSEIFDDQFSVERPDGSNFTLKIRSTKLEDSAMYFCAGSEAGGGTEAFFGQGTRLTVV.

The V call is TRBV27, the J call TRBJ2-2, with a possible D match to TRBD1 (6 bases). This CDR3 has 16 residues. Trimming shortened V by 3 bases and J by 5 bases, and 16 bases separated the two germline ends. Per the germline V gene, CDR1 is MNHEY and CDR2 is SMNVEV (reference sequence). The CDR3 DNA reads as TGTGCCAGCAGTTTGGAAACAGGGTTTCGAACCGGGGAGCTGTTTTTT. This gives the protein CASSLETGFRTGELFF.

The count of this clonotype is one. The chain has TRBV7-9 and TRBJ2-3; TRBD1 matches 10 bases. The CDR3 runs to 16 residues. CDR1 SEHNR and CDR2 FQNEAQ come from the germline V gene (reference sequence). With V trimmed by 5 bases and J by 4 bases, 9 bases remained unmatched. CDR3 in amino acids: CASSKGQGFRADTQYF. The CDR3 nucleotides read TGTGCCAGCAGCAAGGGACAGGGGTTTCGCGCAGATACGCAGTATTTT.

The table lists this clonotype with a few counts. This chain connects TRBV6-1 to TRBJ1-2; 7 nucleotides line up with TRBD1. CDR1 is MNHNS, CDR2 SASEGT, per germline. V trimming: 10 bases; J trimming: 4 bases; junction bases outside the gene matches: 9. This CDR3 has 13 amino acids. In nucleotides, the CDR3 is TGTGCCAACCGAGACAGGGCGGGCTATGGCTACACCTTC. Amino acids: CANRDRAGYGYTF.

V and J are TRBV2 and TRBJ2-5; no firm D call. The CDR3 runs 13 residues. Trimming stripped 7 bases from V and 2 bases from J, with 11 bases between. Germline values: CDR1 SNHLY, CDR2 FYNNEI. The CDR3 DNA sequence: TGTGCCAGCACCCCGATTGATCAAGAGACCCAGTACTTC. Encoded protein: CASTPIDQETQYF.

The table lists this clonotype with a few counts. The rearrangement uses TRBV20-1 and TRBJ2-7, with 7 bases aligning to TRBD1. Germline V gene data show CDR1 as DFQATT and CDR2 as SNEGSKA (reference sequence). The V and J ends lost 3 bases and 2 bases, in that order; junction bases with no gene match: 4. The CDR3 totals 13 residues. CDR3 nucleotide sequence: TGCAGTGCTAGGAGTACAGGGGCCTACGAGCAGTACTTC. This gives the protein CSARSTGAYEQYF.

The chain combines TRBV4-2 with TRBJ2-3; 8 nucleotides line up with TRBD2. The germline V gene encodes CDR1 LGHNA and CDR2 YNFKEQ. J was trimmed by 5 bases and V by 1 base; bases with no gene match: 5. This CDR3 has 15 residues. The CDR3 DNA reads as TGTGCCAGCAGCCAAGCGGGGGGGGTGGGAGATACGCAGTATTTT. Protein sequence: CASSQAGGVGDTQYF.

This clonotype was seen ten or more times. V and J are TRBV3-1 and TRBJ2-7, with a weak D call TRBD2 (6 bases). The length of the CDR3 is 13 residues. Germline-derived CDR1 and CDR2 are LGHDT and YNNKEL (reference sequence). Between the trimmed V and J ends, which lost 4 bases and 3 bases, there was a span of 10 bases. The CDR3 DNA reads as TGTGCCAGCAGCCTGGGACTCAACTACGAGCAGTACTTC. It translates to CASSLGLNYEQYF.

The genes are TRBV7-9 and TRBJ1-1, with a tentative D call TRBD1 (5 bases). Germline V gene sequence: CDR1 SEHNR, CDR2 FQNEAQ (reference sequence). V dropped 5 bases and J dropped 6 bases, with 13 bases sitting between them. This CDR3 region has 13 residues. The CDR3 region is CASSLDSFSEAFF. The CDR3 nucleotides are TGTGCCAGCAGCCTCGACAGCTTCTCTGAAGCTTTCTTT.

The chain couples TRBV25-1 to TRBJ2-3; possible D gene TRBD2, 5 bases. In germline, CDR1 is MGHDK, CDR2 SYGVNS. V lost 4 bases and J lost 8, with 10 bases in between. The CDR3 has 12 residues. Here the CDR3 DNA reads TGTGCCAGCAGTGCCGGTAGCGCTACGCAGTATTTT. Translated, it gives CASSAGSATQYF.

The chain joins TRBV6-5 to TRBJ1-1; D is unresolved. Deletions cut 8 bases from V and 4 bases from J, with 14 bases between. CDR3 size: 13 residues. The germline V gene has CDR1 MNHEY and CDR2 SVGAGI. As DNA, the CDR3 is TGTGCCAGCGCAAGGACCTCCCTCACTGAAGCTTTCTTT. Amino acids: CASARTSLTEAFF.

To note about this clonotype: One end of the junction varies from germline; a read error may be responsible. This CDR3 is CASSVSSKDTQYF. As DNA, the CDR3 is TGCGCCAGCAGTGTGTCTAGCAAAGATACGCAGTATTTT. The chain uses TRBV10-2 and TRBJ2-3; maybe TRBD2 (5 bases). Germline V gene data show CDR1 as WSHSY and CDR2 as SAAADI. This CDR3 spans 13 amino acids.

This chain connects TRBV27 to TRBJ2-1, with D possibly TRBD1 on 5 matching bases. Germline values: CDR1 MNHEY, CDR2 SMNVEV (reference sequence). The CDR3 runs to 14 residues. Deletions cut 2 bases from V and 7 bases from J, with 12 bases between. CDR3 nucleotide sequence: TGTGCCAGCAGTTTAGCCAGGGCCCTTAATGAGCAGTTCTTC. Residues: CASSLARALNEQFF.

This clonotype was seen a single time. The chain recombines TRBV13 with TRBJ2-3; D uncertain. Trimming took off 0 bases at V and 10 bases at J, with 17 bases between the two ends. The CDR3 length is 15 residues. From germline, CDR1 is PRHDT and CDR2 FYEKMQ (reference sequence). CDR3 amino acids: CASSLGRTPGDAQYF. In DNA, the CDR3 is TGTGCCAGCAGCTTAGGCCGGACCCCGGGTGATGCGCAGTATTTT.

The rearrangement uses TRBV6-5 and TRBJ1-2; D is perhaps TRBD1 (5 bases). This CDR3 region has 15 residues. CDR1 and CDR2 from the germline V gene are MNHEY and SVGAGI. The germline V and J ends were trimmed by 2 bases and 5 bases, with 15 bases remaining between them. The CDR3 reads CASSYDGTASYGYTF. The CDR3 DNA reads as TGTGCCAGCAGTTACGATGGGACGGCCTCGTATGGCTACACCTTC.

Turning to this clonotype: A much larger clone lies a single base off, so this may be a read error. The genes are TRBV3-1 and TRBJ2-1; 8 bases are a match to TRBD2. CDR1 and CDR2 from the germline V gene are LGHDT and YNNKEL (reference sequence). The CDR3 sequence is 15 residues long. V lost 0 bases, J lost 8 bases, and 6 bases stayed unmatched. The CDR3 region has the DNA TGTGCCAGCAGCCAAGAGCCGACTAGCGTCGATGAGCAGTTCTTC. Residues: CASSQEPTSVDEQFF.

The chain uses TRBV5-1 and TRBJ2-5; tentatively, D is TRBD2 (5 bases). Germline CDR1 and CDR2: SGHRS and YFSETQ. CDR3 size: 14 residues. Trimming shortened V by 0 bases and J by 1 base, and 7 bases separated the two germline ends. The CDR3 spells CASSLDGVQETQYF. CDR3 DNA sequence: TGCGCCAGCAGCTTGGACGGGGTCCAAGAGACCCAGTACTTC.

The chain recombines TRBV9 with TRBJ2-1; D perhaps matches TRBD2 (6 bases). Germline V lookup: CDR1 SGDLS, CDR2 YYNGEE. The CDR3 runs to 14 residues. Trimming shortened V by 3 bases and J by 4 bases, and 11 bases separated the two germline ends. The CDR3 here is CASSALGGYNEQFF. DNA of the CDR3: TGTGCCAGCAGCGCCCTGGGGGGATACAATGAGCAGTTCTTC.

The J gene is TRBJ1-2, the V gene TRBV12-3 or TRBV12-4; D is possibly TRBD1 (5 bases). Trimming pared 0 bases from V and 4 bases from J, leaving 12 bases between. The CDR3 has 15 amino acids. The CDR3 here is CASSLAKGTTYGYTF. DNA of the CDR3: TGTGCCAGCAGTTTAGCAAAGGGGACCACCTATGGCTACACCTTC.

This clonotype has just a few counts. This chain links TRBV29-1 with TRBJ2-3, with D perhaps being TRBD1 or TRBD2 (5 bases each). The V end was cut by 8 bases, the J end by 6 bases, with 12 bases between. The CDR3 sequence is 11 residues long. Germline CDR1 and CDR2: SQVTM and ANQGSEA. The CDR3 bases are TGCAGCTCCCCTGGGGACGATACGCAGTATTTT. Translation: CSSPGDDTQYF.

This CDR3 reads CASTNPPDYGYTF. The CDR3 DNA is TGTGCCAGCACCAACCCTCCGGATTATGGCTACACCTTC. The chain combines TRBV6-2 or TRBV6-3 with TRBJ1-2; no firm D call. This CDR3 is built from 13 residues. Germline V gene lookup returns CDR1 MNHEY and CDR2 SVGEGT. The V end was cut by 7 bases, the J end by 5 bases, with 14 bases between.

This clonotype has just a few counts. The V gene is TRBV7-9, the J gene TRBJ2-3; 8 nucleotides match TRBD1. The CDR3 consists of 14 residues. Germline CDR1 and CDR2: SEHNR and FQNEAQ (reference sequence). Unmatched junction bases numbered 5, after V lost 8 bases and J lost 1 base. Here the CDR3 DNA reads TGTGCCAGCTTCTGGGGACAGGGCACAGATACGCAGTATTTT. Amino acids: CASFWGQGTDTQYF. The full variable domain, completed using reference TRBV7-9 and TRBJ2-3, is DTGVSQNPRHKITKRGQNVTFRCDPISEHNRLYWYRQTLGQGPEFLTYFQNEAQLEKSRLLSDRFSAERPKGSFSTLEIQRTEQGDSAMYLCASFWGQGTDTQYFGPGTRLTVL.

The sample holds many counts of this clonotype. V and J are TRBV27 and TRBJ1-6; D perhaps matches TRBD1 (6 bases). The CDR3 runs to 14 residues. Germline V lookup: CDR1 MNHEY, CDR2 SMNVEV (reference sequence). V shed 3 bases and J shed 11 bases, with 14 bases lying between them. This CDR3 reads CASSFHREMAPLHF. The CDR3 region has the DNA TGTGCCAGCAGTTTTCACAGGGAGATGGCACCCCTCCACTTT.

The J gene is TRBJ2-4, the V gene TRBV20-1, with a tentative D call TRBD1 (6 bases). The last part of the DNA fits TRBJ2-7 better; the J call may be wrong. Germline CDR1 is DFQATT and CDR2 is SNEGSKA (reference sequence). The CDR3 is 12 amino acids. CDR3 amino acids: CSGAGDVYEQYF. In nucleotides, the CDR3 is TGCAGTGGGGCAGGGGACGTCTACGAGCAGTACTTC.

The sample holds a few counts of this clonotype. The chain is built from TRBV4-2 and TRBJ2-1; 10 bases align to TRBD2. V shed 4 bases and J 0 bases; nucleotides not matched to a gene: 15. CDR1 is LGHNA, CDR2 YNFKEQ, per germline. This CDR3 contains 20 residues. CDR3 in DNA: TGTGCCAGCAGCCGCGGCGCTAGCGGGGGTGTTTCGAGCTCCTACAATGAGCAGTTCTTC. It translates to CASSRGASGGVSSSYNEQFF.